This TCR beta chain was sequenced in a study of cytomegalovirus exposure and HLA in healthy donors. Study-wide findings and caveats: There were several of the most significant clusters that appeared linked to common viral pathogens in a later analysis. Many donors shared some public TCRs, even though most TCR sequences were rare.

The PCR made use of 60 Vbeta and 13 Jbeta primers. Sequencing was performed with immunoSEQ multiplex PCR; in TCRdb, only in-frame clones are kept and a portion is missing. The sample data list around 110,000 clones. Per the germline V gene, CDR1 is SGHDN and CDR2 is FVKESK. Trimming cost V 1 base and J 9 bases, with 12 bases left between them. The CDR3 is 13 amino acids. A remark on this clone: The antigen remains unidentified.

This chain joins TRBV14 and TRBJ1-1; D gene unclear. The material sequenced was PBMCs. The receptor was isolated from a man between 25 and 39 years old in good health and CMV-seronegative. The CDR3 region has the DNA TGTGCCAGCAGCCAAGCCGGTGGGCAGAAAGCTTTCTTT. As protein: CASSQAGGQKAFF.